A selection of T cell receptor beta chains follows, all from one sample in a study of CD8 T cells in Susac syndrome. In TCRdb, the immunoSEQ multiplex PCR reads were re-called with MiXCR into one record per CDR3 protein. The sample has approximately 200,000 distinct CDR3 sequences, roughly 94% seen once. Sequencing was performed on CD4+ T cells from PBMCs. These receptors were collected from a human donor with multiple sclerosis. Each CDR3 is given with its conserved first and last residue. D genes are given only for firm matches. Where a row states a size, it is once, few, many or the class of an expanded clone; other rows omit it.

V gene,J gene,clone size,D gene,CDR3 DNA,CDR3 protein
TRBV7-9,TRBJ2-2,NA,TRBD1,TGTGCCAGCAGCCGATGGACAGGGTGGGACACCGGGGAGCTGTTTTTT,CASSRWTGWDTGELFF
TRBV19,TRBJ2-1,NA,TRBD1,TGTGCCAGTACCACAGGGGCTCGTCGGTCCTACAATGAGCAGTTCTTC,CASTTGARRSYNEQFF
TRBV10-3,TRBJ2-7,NA,NA,TGTGCCATCAGTGCCTCCGAGACGGTCTCCTACGAGCAGTACTTC,CAISASETVSYEQYF
TRBV29-1,TRBJ1-1,NA,NA,TGCAGCGCCGGGGGGCCTTCAAGGGCTGAAGCTTTCTTT,CSAGGPSRAEAFF
TRBV12-3/TRBV12-4,TRBJ2-7,NA,NA,TGTGCCAGCAGCACGTCCCTACCTGGGCAGTACTTC,CASSTSLPGQYF
TRBV3-1,TRBJ2-7,NA,NA,TGTGCCAGCAGCCAAGTGCCGGGGATGGGCGAGCAGTACTTC,CASSQVPGMGEQYF
TRBV3-1,TRBJ2-1,NA,TRBD2,TGTGCCAGCAGTCGAGGACTAGCGGGGCACAATGAGCAGTTCTTC,CASSRGLAGHNEQFF
TRBV24-1,TRBJ1-5,NA,NA,TGTGCCACCAGTGAGGGTGGCGGGGAGGACTCGGAGCCCCAGCATTTT,CATSEGGGEDSEPQHF
TRBV29-1,TRBJ2-1,once,NA,TGCAGCGTTCTAAGGGGGTTCTCCTACAATGAGCAGTTCTTC,CSVLRGFSYNEQFF
TRBV18,TRBJ2-6,once,NA,TGTGCCAGCTCACCAGAAATCCGGCGAGGGGCCAACGTCCTGACTTTC,CASSPEIRRGANVLTF
TRBV20-1,TRBJ2-7,once,NA,TGCAGTGCACCGCCCTCTCTGGGGGCCCGTCACGAGCAGTACTTC,CSAPPSLGARHEQYF
TRBV5-1,TRBJ2-2,NA,NA,TGCGCCAGCAGCCCATGGGTCTTCACCGGGGAGCTGTTTTTT,CASSPWVFTGELFF
TRBV3-1,TRBJ1-2,NA,NA,TGTGCCAGCTACAGGGCTAACTATGGCTACACCTTC,CASYRANYGYTF
TRBV7-9,TRBJ2-5,once,NA,TGTGCCAACATAGGGGGTTCCGTCCAAGAGACCCAGTACTTC,CANIGGSVQETQYF
TRBV29-1,TRBJ1-5,NA,NA,TGCAGCGTCGTGGACAGAGATCAGCCCCAGCATTTT,CSVVDRDQPQHF
TRBV19,TRBJ2-7,NA,NA,TGTGCCAGCTCTTTCCAGGGGCCCAGCTCCTACGAGCAGTACTTC,CASSFQGPSSYEQYF
TRBV30,TRBJ1-3,NA,NA,TGTGCCTGGAGATTCCCGGGAAACACCATATATTTT,CAWRFPGNTIYF
TRBV12-3/TRBV12-4,TRBJ1-3,once,NA,TGTGCCAGCAGTCCCCGGTTTGTGGGAAACACCATATATTTT,CASSPRFVGNTIYF
TRBV30,TRBJ1-1,NA,TRBD1,TGTGCCTGGGAGACAGGGCACACTGAAGCTTTCTTT,CAWETGHTEAFF
TRBV7-2,TRBJ2-3,NA,TRBD2,TGTGCCAGCAGCTTAGTTGGCGGGGGGGGCACAGATACGCAGTATTTT,CASSLVGGGGTDTQYF
TRBV24-1,TRBJ2-1,NA,NA,TGTGCCACCAGTGGGACAGAGAATGAGCAGTTCTTC,CATSGTENEQFF
TRBV3-1,TRBJ1-1,NA,NA,TGTGCCAGCAGCCAAGGGGGCCGGAACACTGAAGCTTTCTTT,CASSQGGRNTEAFF
TRBV11-1,TRBJ2-1,NA,TRBD2,TGTGCCAGCACCCAACCAGGCGGGGGGGGTCGATATGAGCAGTTCTTC,CASTQPGGGGRYEQFF
TRBV3-1,TRBJ1-1,NA,TRBD1,TGTGCCAGCAGCCCAGGTCTTGGGACAGGGGACCCGGGAGCTTTCTTT,CASSPGLGTGDPGAFF
TRBV30,TRBJ1-2,NA,TRBD1,TGTGCCTGGAGTGCCCAGGACAGGGGGTATGTGGATGGCTACACCTTC,CAWSAQDRGYVDGYTF
TRBV15,TRBJ1-6,once,NA,TGTGCCACCAGCAGAGAACGGCGAGATTCACCCCTCCACTTT,CATSRERRDSPLHF
TRBV29-1,TRBJ2-5,once,TRBD2,TGCAGCGTTGGGGGGGGGACCTCCCAAGAGACCCAGTACTTC,CSVGGGTSQETQYF
TRBV30,TRBJ2-4,NA,NA,TGTGCCTGGAGTGTTTCTGTTTCCCAGAGCGTTCAGTACTTC,CAWSVSVSQSVQYF
TRBV30,TRBJ2-5,NA,NA,TGTGCCTGGAGGGGGACCCGGAGTGGGACCCAGTACTTC,CAWRGTRSGTQYF
TRBV6-1,TRBJ1-1,NA,NA,TGTGCCAGCAGTGAAACCAGGGGCCCCCCGAACACTGAAGCTTTCTTT,CASSETRGPPNTEAFF
TRBV18,TRBJ2-3,NA,NA,TGTGCCAGCTCAGTGAGGGTGTACGCAGATACGCAGTATTTT,CASSVRVYADTQYF
TRBV30,TRBJ1-2,NA,NA,TGTGCCTTCGAGACAGGAGCTAACTATGGCTACACCTTC,CAFETGANYGYTF
TRBV29-1,TRBJ2-5,NA,TRBD1,TGCAGCTCGGGACAGACTCAAGAGACCCAGTACTTC,CSSGQTQETQYF
TRBV2,TRBJ1-1,NA,NA,TGTGCCAGCAGCACAGACTCGAACACTGAAGCTTTCTTT,CASSTDSNTEAFF
TRBV20-1,TRBJ2-2,NA,NA,TGCAGTGCTAAGGACGGCACTCCGAACACCGGGGAGCTGTTTTTT,CSAKDGTPNTGELFF
TRBV11-2,TRBJ1-5,NA,NA,TGTGCCAGCAGCACTGACGGGAATATTAATCAGCCCCAGCATTTT,CASSTDGNINQPQHF
TRBV5-1,TRBJ1-1,NA,NA,TGCGCCAGCAGGATGGTGAGGGGCCCGAACACTGAAGCTTTCTTT,CASRMVRGPNTEAFF
TRBV19,TRBJ1-1,NA,TRBD1,TGTGCCAGTCCCGGGACAGGGACGAACACTGAAGCTTTCTTT,CASPGTGTNTEAFF
TRBV12-3/TRBV12-4,TRBJ2-5,NA,NA,TGTGCCAGCAGACCCGGGAGCAAGAAAGAGACCCAGTACTTC,CASRPGSKKETQYF
TRBV29-1,TRBJ1-2,NA,NA,TGCAGCGTTGAAACCTACAACTATGGCTACACCTTC,CSVETYNYGYTF
TRBV4-2,TRBJ2-1,NA,TRBD1,TGTGCCAGCAGCCAAGCGGCAGGGACAGGGCAAGATGAGCAGTTCTTC,CASSQAAGTGQDEQFF
TRBV9,TRBJ2-5,NA,NA,TGTGCCAGCAGCCCAAGAACTAGACAAGAGACCCAGTACTTC,CASSPRTRQETQYF
TRBV11-2,TRBJ2-1,NA,TRBD2,TGTGCCAGCAGCTTAGACACCTGGGCGGGGGTGTCCTACAATGAGCAGTTCTTC,CASSLDTWAGVSYNEQFF
TRBV5-1,TRBJ2-3,NA,TRBD2,TGCGCCAGCAGCTTGACTAGCGGGGGGAGCACAGATACGCAGTATTTT,CASSLTSGGSTDTQYF
TRBV5-1,TRBJ1-6,NA,NA,TGCGCCAGCAGCTTGAGTGGTGGGCCGACAATGACCCTCCACTTT,CASSLSGGPTMTLHF